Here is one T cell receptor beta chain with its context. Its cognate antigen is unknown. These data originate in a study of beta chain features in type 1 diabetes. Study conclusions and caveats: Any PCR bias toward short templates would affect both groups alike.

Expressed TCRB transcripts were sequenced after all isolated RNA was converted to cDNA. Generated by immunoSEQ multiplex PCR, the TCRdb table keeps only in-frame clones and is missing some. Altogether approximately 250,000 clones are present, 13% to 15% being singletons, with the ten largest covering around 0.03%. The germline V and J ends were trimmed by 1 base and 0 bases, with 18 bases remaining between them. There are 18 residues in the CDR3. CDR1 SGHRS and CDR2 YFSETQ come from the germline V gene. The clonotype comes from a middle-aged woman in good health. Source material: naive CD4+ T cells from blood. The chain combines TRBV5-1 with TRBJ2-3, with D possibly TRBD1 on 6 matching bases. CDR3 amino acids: CASSLRGNRLSSTDTQYF. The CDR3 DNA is TGCGCCAGCAGCTTGAGGGGGAACCGCCTCTCTAGCACAGATACGCAGTATTTT.